These T cell receptor beta chains were read from a single sample in a study of T cell changes during pregnancy in multiple sclerosis. TCRdb keeps only in-frame clones here, not all; method: immunoSEQ multiplex PCR. The sample lists tens of thousands of clones, 75% to 95% occurring once. The starting material was peripheral blood, obtained after pregnancy. These receptors all stem from a female donor in good health, enrolled as a control in a pregnancy study. Both conserved end residues are part of each CDR3. Each record gives: J gene, clone size, D gene, V gene, CDR3 DNA, CDR3 protein. A D gene is named only where the DNA matches it firmly. Rows give clone size only sometimes, using once, few, many, or a class for an expanded clone.

J gene: TRBJ2-2; clone size: .; D gene: TRBD2; V gene: TRBV4-3; CDR3 DNA: TGCGCCAGCAGCCAAGACGTTTTTAGCGGGACTGTCCGTCCGGAGCTGTTTTTT; CDR3 protein: CASSQDVFSGTVRPELFF
J gene: TRBJ2-1; clone size: .; D gene: TRBD2; V gene: TRBV11-3; CDR3 DNA: TGTGCCAGCAGCCCCTTCCCTACTAGCGGGGGGCTGAATGAGCAGTTCTTC; CDR3 protein: CASSPFPTSGGLNEQFF
J gene: TRBJ1-1; clone size: .; D gene: .; V gene: TRBV7-2; CDR3 DNA: TGTGCCAGCAGCTTAGCAAGCGTGGCTTTCTTT; CDR3 protein: CASSLASVAFF
J gene: TRBJ1-2; clone size: .; D gene: .; V gene: TRBV4-2; CDR3 DNA: TGTGCCAGCAGCCAAGGCGGCCCCCCGAGGTATGGCTACACCTTC; CDR3 protein: CASSQGGPPRYGYTF
J gene: TRBJ1-1; clone size: few; D gene: .; V gene: TRBV19; CDR3 DNA: TGTGCCAGTAGTATGTACCGGGACACTGAAGCTTTCTTT; CDR3 protein: CASSMYRDTEAFF
J gene: TRBJ2-7; clone size: .; D gene: TRBD2; V gene: TRBV11-2; CDR3 DNA: TGTGCCAGCAGCTCAGCCCGATCAGCGGGAGACTACGAGCAGTACTTC; CDR3 protein: CASSSARSAGDYEQYF
J gene: TRBJ2-5; clone size: .; D gene: TRBD1; V gene: TRBV15; CDR3 DNA: TGTGCCACCAGCAGGGGGACAGCGCAAGAGACCCAGTACTTC; CDR3 protein: CATSRGTAQETQYF
J gene: TRBJ2-1; clone size: .; D gene: TRBD2; V gene: TRBV14; CDR3 DNA: TGTGCCAGCAGCCCCACGACTAGCGGGGTGAATGAGCAGTTCTTC; CDR3 protein: CASSPTTSGVNEQFF
J gene: TRBJ2-3; clone size: .; D gene: TRBD1; V gene: TRBV6-6; CDR3 DNA: TGTGCCAGCAGGAAACAGGGGTTAGGGGATACGCAGTATTTT; CDR3 protein: CASRKQGLGDTQYF
J gene: TRBJ1-2; clone size: .; D gene: .; V gene: TRBV25-1; CDR3 DNA: TGTGCCAGCAGGGGGCATGACTATGGCTACACCTTC; CDR3 protein: CASRGHDYGYTF
J gene: TRBJ2-6; clone size: .; D gene: .; V gene: TRBV5-5; CDR3 DNA: TGTGCCAGCAGCCCAGTCTCAGGGCTCCATCTCTCTGGGGCCAACGTCCTGACTTTC; CDR3 protein: CASSPVSGLHLSGANVLTF
J gene: TRBJ1-6; clone size: .; D gene: TRBD1; V gene: TRBV5-4; CDR3 DNA: TGTGCCAGCAGCTTGGATAAGGACAGGGTCAATTCACCCCTCCACTTT; CDR3 protein: CASSLDKDRVNSPLHF
J gene: TRBJ1-6; clone size: once; D gene: TRBD1; V gene: TRBV18; CDR3 DNA: TGTGCCAGCTCCGGCCGGGACAGACTCCACTTT; CDR3 protein: CASSGRDRLHF
J gene: TRBJ1-2; clone size: .; D gene: TRBD1; V gene: TRBV19; CDR3 DNA: TGTGCCAGTAGTATGAGGGCAGGGGGCCGCTACACCTTC; CDR3 protein: CASSMRAGGRYTF
J gene: TRBJ1-1; clone size: .; D gene: TRBD1; V gene: TRBV6-1; CDR3 DNA: TGTGCCAGCAGTGCTATAACCGGGACAGCGAACACTGAAGCTTTCTTT; CDR3 protein: CASSAITGTANTEAFF
J gene: TRBJ1-1; clone size: .; D gene: TRBD1; V gene: TRBV5-1; CDR3 DNA: TGCGCCAGCAGCTTTACAGGGGTGGAAGCTTTCTTT; CDR3 protein: CASSFTGVEAFF
J gene: TRBJ2-7; clone size: .; D gene: .; V gene: TRBV4-1; CDR3 DNA: TGCGCCAGCAGCCTCCGGGGTCCAGGAGAAAACGAGCAGTACTTC; CDR3 protein: CASSLRGPGENEQYF
J gene: TRBJ2-5; clone size: .; D gene: TRBD2; V gene: TRBV7-9; CDR3 DNA: TGTGCCAGCAGCTTCTCGGGAGGGATAGAGACCCAGTACTTC; CDR3 protein: CASSFSGGIETQYF
J gene: TRBJ1-1; clone size: .; D gene: TRBD1; V gene: TRBV11-2; CDR3 DNA: TGTGCCAGCAGCTTGACAGGGGGGGACACTGAAGCTTTCTTT; CDR3 protein: CASSLTGGDTEAFF
J gene: TRBJ2-1; clone size: .; D gene: .; V gene: TRBV7-2; CDR3 DNA: TGTGCCAGCAGCAAATATAGCGACGGTGAGCAGTTCTTC; CDR3 protein: CASSKYSDGEQFF
J gene: TRBJ2-1; clone size: .; D gene: .; V gene: TRBV11-3; CDR3 DNA: TGTGCCAGCAGCCAAGACGGAGGCTATGAGCAGTTCTTC; CDR3 protein: CASSQDGGYEQFF
J gene: TRBJ1-2; clone size: .; D gene: .; V gene: TRBV7-9; CDR3 DNA: TGTGCCAGCAGCCGAGGAGATCGGACTTATGGCTACACCTTC; CDR3 protein: CASSRGDRTYGYTF
J gene: TRBJ2-7; clone size: .; D gene: .; V gene: TRBV6-5; CDR3 DNA: TGTGCCAGCGCGAGACTACCCACCTACGAGCAGTACTTC; CDR3 protein: CASARLPTYEQYF
J gene: TRBJ1-6; clone size: .; D gene: .; V gene: TRBV28; CDR3 DNA: TGTGCCAGCAGAGCAGACATTCCAGGGTCACCCCTCCACTTT; CDR3 protein: CASRADIPGSPLHF
J gene: TRBJ1-1; clone size: .; D gene: .; V gene: TRBV29-1; CDR3 DNA: TGCAGCGTTGAGGGTACCGGGACACTGAACACTGAAGCTTTCTTT; CDR3 protein: CSVEGTGTLNTEAFF
J gene: TRBJ2-5; clone size: .; D gene: .; V gene: TRBV5-5; CDR3 DNA: TGTGCCAGCAGTTTTCGACTAGGAGAGACCCAGTACTTC; CDR3 protein: CASSFRLGETQYF
J gene: TRBJ2-5; clone size: medium-sized; D gene: TRBD2; V gene: TRBV7-3; CDR3 DNA: TGTGCCAGCAGCTTAATGGCGGGGGGGCAAGAGACCCAGTACTTC; CDR3 protein: CASSLMAGGQETQYF
J gene: TRBJ1-1; clone size: .; D gene: .; V gene: TRBV28; CDR3 DNA: TGTGCCAGCCGGACAGTCCGGACTGAAGCTTTCTTT; CDR3 protein: CASRTVRTEAFF
J gene: TRBJ2-7; clone size: .; D gene: TRBD2; V gene: TRBV7-2; CDR3 DNA: TGTGCCAGCAGCTTAGGCGGGGGGGCCGCTGGGCAGTACTTC; CDR3 protein: CASSLGGGAAGQYF
J gene: TRBJ1-6; clone size: .; D gene: .; V gene: TRBV6-1; CDR3 DNA: TGTGCCAGCAGTGAAGCGACTCCCGGGGCCCTCCACTTT; CDR3 protein: CASSEATPGALHF
J gene: TRBJ2-5; clone size: .; D gene: TRBD2; V gene: TRBV7-6; CDR3 DNA: TGTGCCAGCAGCTTAGGAGCGGGGGTGGAGACCCAGTACTTC; CDR3 protein: CASSLGAGVETQYF
J gene: TRBJ1-2; clone size: .; D gene: TRBD1; V gene: TRBV7-9; CDR3 DNA: TGTGCCAGCAGCCCCGACAGGGTCACAGTCTATGGCTACACCTTC; CDR3 protein: CASSPDRVTVYGYTF
J gene: TRBJ1-3; clone size: .; D gene: .; V gene: TRBV7-2; CDR3 DNA: TGTGCCAGCGGCCGGGACTCTCGAAACACCATATATTTT; CDR3 protein: CASGRDSRNTIYF
J gene: TRBJ2-1; clone size: once; D gene: TRBD2; V gene: TRBV7-8; CDR3 DNA: TGTGCCAGCAGCCCCGGGACTAGCGTCAATGAGCAGTTCTTC; CDR3 protein: CASSPGTSVNEQFF
J gene: TRBJ2-3; clone size: .; D gene: .; V gene: TRBV15; CDR3 DNA: TGTGCCACCAGCAGCCGGACACCAGATACGCAGTATTTT; CDR3 protein: CATSSRTPDTQYF
J gene: TRBJ1-2; clone size: .; D gene: .; V gene: TRBV18; CDR3 DNA: TGTGCCAGCTCACCACCGACAGGCCCGATCCACTATGGCTACACCTTC; CDR3 protein: CASSPPTGPIHYGYTF
J gene: TRBJ1-1; clone size: .; D gene: .; V gene: TRBV28; CDR3 DNA: TGTGCCAGCAGTTTACCTTCAGGGAATCTCCCTGAAGCTTTCTTT; CDR3 protein: CASSLPSGNLPEAFF
J gene: TRBJ1-1; clone size: .; D gene: .; V gene: TRBV18; CDR3 DNA: TGTGCCAGCTCACCCGGGTCGAACACTGAAGCTTTCTTT; CDR3 protein: CASSPGSNTEAFF
J gene: TRBJ2-1; clone size: .; D gene: TRBD2; V gene: TRBV11-3; CDR3 DNA: TGTGCCAGCAGCTCGGGACTAGCGGGGGGGCAGTTCTTC; CDR3 protein: CASSSGLAGGQFF
J gene: TRBJ2-1; clone size: .; D gene: TRBD1; V gene: TRBV5-1; CDR3 DNA: TGCGCCAGCCGCCACCGGGACAGTGTTAACATGAGCTCCTACAATGAGCAGTTCTTC; CDR3 protein: CASRHRDSVNMSSYNEQFF
J gene: TRBJ1-5; clone size: .; D gene: TRBD1; V gene: TRBV19; CDR3 DNA: TGTGCCAGTAGCTGGGGACAGTCTGGCAATCAGCCCCAGCATTTT; CDR3 protein: CASSWGQSGNQPQHF
J gene: TRBJ1-2; clone size: .; D gene: TRBD1; V gene: TRBV6-4; CDR3 DNA: TGTGCCAGCAGAGTAAGAGCCGGGACAGGGGGTAACTATGGCTACACCTTC; CDR3 protein: CASRVRAGTGGNYGYTF